The rows below give T cell receptor beta chains drawn from one sample of a study of tumor and adjacent non-tumor tissue in lung cancer. MiXCR, run by TCRdb on the multiplex PCR reads, gives a single entry per CDR3 protein. The sample contains 85,000 to 100,000 distinct CDR3 sequences, 67% of which appear only once. The sample comprised lung tumor tissue. The receptors come from a man aged 60 to 75 with non-small cell lung cancer. The conserved cysteine and the conserved F or W are not part of the CDR3 here. Fields, in order: clone size, J gene, V gene, CDR3 protein. The size entry is marked missing in some rows and otherwise reads once, few, many or a size class.

clone size: few; J gene: TRBJ2-1; V gene: TRBV11-2; CDR3 protein: TSSLVGEPPYRGEQF
clone size: -; J gene: TRBJ1-2; V gene: TRBV11-2; CDR3 protein: ASSAATGVDGYT
clone size: many; J gene: TRBJ2-3; V gene: TRBV29-1; CDR3 protein: SAGLAGSDTQY
clone size: -; J gene: TRBJ2-6; V gene: TRBV12-3/TRBV12-4; CDR3 protein: TSRPGTSVSGANVLT
clone size: -; J gene: TRBJ2-1; V gene: TRBV9; CDR3 protein: ASSVGDSSSYNEQF
clone size: -; J gene: TRBJ1-1; V gene: TRBV30; CDR3 protein: AWSVSLAKAF
clone size: -; J gene: TRBJ1-5; V gene: TRBV10-3; CDR3 protein: ASGQGRNQSQH
clone size: many; J gene: TRBJ2-1; V gene: TRBV5-4; CDR3 protein: ASSTDRGEQF
clone size: many; J gene: TRBJ1-1; V gene: TRBV12-3/TRBV12-4; CDR3 protein: ASSLGQQTEAF
clone size: -; J gene: TRBJ2-1; V gene: TRBV30; CDR3 protein: AWSLGDNSHNEQF
clone size: -; J gene: TRBJ1-4; V gene: TRBV4-1; CDR3 protein: ASCRLGQGYGEKLF
clone size: -; J gene: TRBJ2-1; V gene: TRBV29-1; CDR3 protein: SVPLTSGFYNEQF
clone size: -; J gene: TRBJ2-2; V gene: TRBV11-2; CDR3 protein: ASSPDVANTGELF
clone size: -; J gene: TRBJ2-1; V gene: TRBV6-2/TRBV6-3; CDR3 protein: ASTYLRVSNEQF
clone size: -; J gene: TRBJ2-7; V gene: TRBV4-1; CDR3 protein: ASSQEGATGSGEQY
clone size: many; J gene: TRBJ1-5; V gene: TRBV7-8; CDR3 protein: ASSLVLGQPQH